Sequencing of this T cell receptor beta chain was carried out in a study of T cell repertoires in cytomegalovirus infection. Overall study context: It was the public TCR beta signatures that indicated both CMV infection and matching HLA type.

General study points: Individuals carrying CMV plus the relevant HLA were identified by cumulative frequency of public TCR beta families.

This clonotype was recorded a few times. Its antigen is currently unknown. Germline V gene data show CDR1 as SGHTA and CDR2 as FQGNSA. Trimming cost V 2 bases and J 6 bases; bases outside gene matches: 6. CDR3 length: 14 amino acids. MiXCR, run by TCRdb on the reads, gives a single entry per CDR3 protein. The sample has around 300,000 distinct CDR3 sequences, more than 8% seen once; the top ten hold around 4.5%. This rearrangement joins TRBV7-2 to TRBJ1-2, with 7 bases aligning to TRBD1. The receptor was isolated from a human donor in good health (CMV status not recorded). Some clones in this sample may be carry-over from other donors' samples. Sequenced input: PBMCs. The CDR3 loop reads CASSLQGDLNGYTF. In DNA, the CDR3 is TGTGCCAGCAGCTTACAGGGGGATCTGAATGGCTACACCTTC. Complete variable domain (other parts from reference TRBV7-2 and TRBJ1-2): GAGVSQSPSNKVTEKGKDVELRCDPISGHTALYWYRQSLGQGLEFLIYFQGNSAPDKSGLPSDRFSAERTGGSVSTLTIQRTQQEDSAVYLCASSLQGDLNGYTFGSGTRLTVV.